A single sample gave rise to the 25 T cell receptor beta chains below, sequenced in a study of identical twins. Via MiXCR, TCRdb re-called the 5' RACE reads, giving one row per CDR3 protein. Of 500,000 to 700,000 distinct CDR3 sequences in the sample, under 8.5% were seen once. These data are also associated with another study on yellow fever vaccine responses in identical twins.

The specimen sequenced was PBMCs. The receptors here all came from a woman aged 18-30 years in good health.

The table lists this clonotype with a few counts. This CDR3 is CASSWLQRTEGPYEQYV. The CDR3 DNA reads TGCGCCAGCAGCTGGTTACAACGGACAGAGGGCCCCTACGAGCAGTACGTC. The chain recombines TRBV5-1 with TRBJ2-7; D perhaps matches TRBD1 (6 bases). V gave up 3 bases and J gave up 2 bases, with 21 bases separating them. The V gene's germline CDR1 is SGHRS and CDR2 YFSETQ. This CDR3 comprises 17 residues.

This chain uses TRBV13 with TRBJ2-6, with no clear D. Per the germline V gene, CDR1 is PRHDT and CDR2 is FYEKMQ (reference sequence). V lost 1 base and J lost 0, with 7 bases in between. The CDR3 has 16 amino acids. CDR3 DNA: TGTGCCAGCAGCTTAGTTCGAAACTCTGGGGCCAACGTCCTGACTTTC. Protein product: CASSLVRNSGANVLTF.

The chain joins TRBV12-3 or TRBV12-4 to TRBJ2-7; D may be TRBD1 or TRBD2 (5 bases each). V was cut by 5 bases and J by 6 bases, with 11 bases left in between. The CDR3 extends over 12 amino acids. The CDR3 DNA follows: TGTGCCAGCAGTCAAGCGAGGGGCGAGCAGTACTTC. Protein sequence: CASSQARGEQYF.

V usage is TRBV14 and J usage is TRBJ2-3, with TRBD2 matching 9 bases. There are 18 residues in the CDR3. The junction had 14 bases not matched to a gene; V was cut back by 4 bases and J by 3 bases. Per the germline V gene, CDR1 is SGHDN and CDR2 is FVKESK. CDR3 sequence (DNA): TGTGCCAGCAGCCTAGAAGGCAGGGCGACTAGCGGAACAGATACGCAGTATTTT. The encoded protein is CASSLEGRATSGTDTQYF.

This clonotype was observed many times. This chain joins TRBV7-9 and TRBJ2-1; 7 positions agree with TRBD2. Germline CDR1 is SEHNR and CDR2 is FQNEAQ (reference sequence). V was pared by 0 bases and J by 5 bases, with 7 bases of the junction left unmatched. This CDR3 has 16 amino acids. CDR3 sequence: CASSLALPSGNNEQFF. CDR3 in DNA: TGTGCCAGCAGCTTAGCGCTCCCTAGCGGTAACAATGAGCAGTTCTTC.

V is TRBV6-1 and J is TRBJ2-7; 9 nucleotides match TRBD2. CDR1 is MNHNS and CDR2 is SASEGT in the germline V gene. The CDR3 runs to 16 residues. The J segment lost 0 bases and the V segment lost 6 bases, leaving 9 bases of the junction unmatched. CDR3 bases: TGTGCCAGCAGCCCGACCAGTAGCGGGAGCTCCTACGAGCAGTACTTC. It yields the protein CASSPTSSGSSYEQYF.

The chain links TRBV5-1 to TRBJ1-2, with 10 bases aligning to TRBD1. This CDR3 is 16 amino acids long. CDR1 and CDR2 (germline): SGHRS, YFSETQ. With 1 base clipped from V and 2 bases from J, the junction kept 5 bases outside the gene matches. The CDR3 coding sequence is TGCGCCAGCAGCTTGCGGACAGGGGGAGGAAACTATGGCTACACCTTC. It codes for CASSLRTGGGNYGYTF.

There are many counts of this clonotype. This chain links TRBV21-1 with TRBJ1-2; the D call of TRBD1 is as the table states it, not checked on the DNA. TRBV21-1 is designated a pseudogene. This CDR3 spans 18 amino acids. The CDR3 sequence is CASRFSSGQGENSYGYTF. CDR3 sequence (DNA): TGTGCCAGCAGATTCAGTTCAGGACAGGGGGAGAATAGCTATGGCTACACCTTC.

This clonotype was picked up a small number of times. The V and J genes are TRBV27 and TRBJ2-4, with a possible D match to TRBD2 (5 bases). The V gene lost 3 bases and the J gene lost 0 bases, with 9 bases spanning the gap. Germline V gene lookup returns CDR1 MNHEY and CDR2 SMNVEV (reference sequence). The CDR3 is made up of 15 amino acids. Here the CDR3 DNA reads TGTGCCAGCAGTTTCGGGATACTAGCCAAAAACATTCAGTACTTC. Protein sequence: CASSFGILAKNIQYF.

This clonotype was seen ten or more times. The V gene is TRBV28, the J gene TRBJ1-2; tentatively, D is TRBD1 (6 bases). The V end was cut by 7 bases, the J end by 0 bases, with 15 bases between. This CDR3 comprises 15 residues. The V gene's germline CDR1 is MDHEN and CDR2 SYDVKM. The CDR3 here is CASIDEGGANYGYTF. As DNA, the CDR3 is TGTGCCAGCATCGATGAGGGGGGAGCTAACTATGGCTACACCTTC.

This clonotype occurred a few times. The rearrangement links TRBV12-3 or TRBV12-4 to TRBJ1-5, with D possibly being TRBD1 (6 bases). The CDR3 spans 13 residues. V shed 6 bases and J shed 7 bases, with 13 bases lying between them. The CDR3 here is CASRIQGDQPQHF. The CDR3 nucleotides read TGTGCCAGCAGGATACAGGGTGACCAGCCCCAGCATTTT.

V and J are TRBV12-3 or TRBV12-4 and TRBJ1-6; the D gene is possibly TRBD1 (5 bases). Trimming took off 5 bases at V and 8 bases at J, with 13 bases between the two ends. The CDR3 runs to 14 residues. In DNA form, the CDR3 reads TGTGCCAGCAGTGGGGCTACGAGGGATTCACCCCTCCACTTT. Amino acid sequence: CASSGATRDSPLHF.

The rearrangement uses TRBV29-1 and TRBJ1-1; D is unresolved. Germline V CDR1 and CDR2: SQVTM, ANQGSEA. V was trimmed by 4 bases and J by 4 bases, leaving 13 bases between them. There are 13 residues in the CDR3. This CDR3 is CSVAHGLGTEAFF. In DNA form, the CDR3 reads TGCAGCGTTGCTCACGGCTTAGGCACTGAAGCTTTCTTT. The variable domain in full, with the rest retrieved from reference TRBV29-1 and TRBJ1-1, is SAVISQKPSRDICQRGTSLTIQCQVDSQVTMMFWYRQQPGQSLTLIATANQGSEATYESGFVIDKFPISRPNLTFSTLTVSNMSPEDSSIYLCSVAHGLGTEAFFGQGTRLTVV.

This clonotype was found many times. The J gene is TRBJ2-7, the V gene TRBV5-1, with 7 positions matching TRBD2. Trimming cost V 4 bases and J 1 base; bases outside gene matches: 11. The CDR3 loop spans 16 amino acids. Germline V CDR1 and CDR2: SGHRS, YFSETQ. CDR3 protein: CASSPTQLAISYEQYF. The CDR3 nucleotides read TGCGCCAGCAGCCCCACGCAACTAGCGATTTCCTACGAGCAGTACTTC.

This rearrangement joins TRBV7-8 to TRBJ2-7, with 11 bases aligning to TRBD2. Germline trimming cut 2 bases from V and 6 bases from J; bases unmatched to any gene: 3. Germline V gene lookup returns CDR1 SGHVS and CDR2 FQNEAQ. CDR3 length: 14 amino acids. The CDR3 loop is CASSLLAGGREQYV. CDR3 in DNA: TGTGCCAGCAGCTTATTAGCGGGGGGGCGCGAGCAGTACGTC.

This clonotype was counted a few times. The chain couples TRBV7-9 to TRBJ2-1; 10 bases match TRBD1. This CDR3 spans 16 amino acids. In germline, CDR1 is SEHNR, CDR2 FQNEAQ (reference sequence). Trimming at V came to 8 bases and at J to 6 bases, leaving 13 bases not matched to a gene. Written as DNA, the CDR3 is TGTGCCAGCCTCCGGGATCTGGGACAGGGGCGCAATGAGCAGTTCTTC. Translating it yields CASLRDLGQGRNEQFF.

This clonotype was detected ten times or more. CDR3 region: CASSQPLGQGNFHNEQFF. The CDR3 bases are TGTGCCAGCAGCCAACCCCTCGGACAGGGAAATTTTCACAATGAGCAGTTCTTC. J is TRBJ2-1 and V is TRBV4-2; TRBD1 matches 8 bases. Trimming cost V 2 bases and J 5 bases; bases outside gene matches: 14. Looked up from germline, CDR1 is LGHNA and CDR2 is YNFKEQ. The CDR3 has 18 amino acids.

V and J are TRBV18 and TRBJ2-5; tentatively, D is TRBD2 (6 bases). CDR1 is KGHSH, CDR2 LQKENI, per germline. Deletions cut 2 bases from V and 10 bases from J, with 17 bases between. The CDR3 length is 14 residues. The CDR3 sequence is CASSPSGAPGSQYF. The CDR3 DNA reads TGTGCCAGCTCACCATCGGGAGCCCCCGGGAGCCAGTACTTC.

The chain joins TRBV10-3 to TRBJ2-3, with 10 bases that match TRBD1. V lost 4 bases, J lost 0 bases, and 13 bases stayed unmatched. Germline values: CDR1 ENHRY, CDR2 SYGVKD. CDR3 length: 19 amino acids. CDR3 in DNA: TGTGCCATCAGTGGCGGATGGGGACAGGGGTTTACTAGCACAGATACGCAGTATTTT. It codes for CAISGGWGQGFTSTDTQYF.

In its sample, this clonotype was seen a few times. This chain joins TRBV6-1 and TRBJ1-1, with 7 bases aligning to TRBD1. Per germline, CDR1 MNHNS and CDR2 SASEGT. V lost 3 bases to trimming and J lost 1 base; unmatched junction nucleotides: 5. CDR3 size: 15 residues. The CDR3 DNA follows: TGTGCCAGCAGTGACCGAGGGGGCGCGAACACTGAAGCTTTCTTT. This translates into CASSDRGGANTEAFF.

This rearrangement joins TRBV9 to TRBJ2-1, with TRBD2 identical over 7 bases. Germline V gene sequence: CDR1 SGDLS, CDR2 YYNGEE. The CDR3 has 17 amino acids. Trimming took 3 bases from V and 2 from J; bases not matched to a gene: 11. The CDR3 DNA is TGTGCCAGCAGCGAACTTACGGGGGAGGGACCCTACAATGAGCAGTTCTTC. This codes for CASSELTGEGPYNEQFF.

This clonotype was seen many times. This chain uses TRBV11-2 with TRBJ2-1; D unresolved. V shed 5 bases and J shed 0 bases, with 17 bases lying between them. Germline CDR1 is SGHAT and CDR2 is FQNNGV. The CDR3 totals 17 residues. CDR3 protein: CASSRNPAPSSYNEQFF. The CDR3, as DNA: TGTGCCAGCAGCCGCAACCCGGCCCCAAGCTCCTACAATGAGCAGTTCTTC.

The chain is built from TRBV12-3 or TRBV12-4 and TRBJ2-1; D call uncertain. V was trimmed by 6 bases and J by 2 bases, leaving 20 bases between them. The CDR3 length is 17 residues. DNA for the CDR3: TGTGCCAGCAGCCGAGGTACTACCCGGGCCCCCTACAATGAGCAGTTCTTC. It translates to CASSRGTTRAPYNEQFF.

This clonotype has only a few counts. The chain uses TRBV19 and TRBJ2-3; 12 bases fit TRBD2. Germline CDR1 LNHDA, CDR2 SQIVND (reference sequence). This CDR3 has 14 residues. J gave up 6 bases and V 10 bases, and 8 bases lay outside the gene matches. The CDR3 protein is CATTSGRSGDTQYF. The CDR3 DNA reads TGTGCCACTACTAGCGGGAGGTCAGGGGATACGCAGTATTTT.

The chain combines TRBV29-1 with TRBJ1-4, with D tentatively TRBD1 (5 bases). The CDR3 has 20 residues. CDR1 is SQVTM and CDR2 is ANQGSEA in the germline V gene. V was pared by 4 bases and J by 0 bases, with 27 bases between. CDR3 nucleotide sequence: TGCAGCGTTGGCGGAATTGGGGGAGGGAAAAACCTTGCAACTAATGAAAAACTGTTTTTT. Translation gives CSVGGIGGGKNLATNEKLFF. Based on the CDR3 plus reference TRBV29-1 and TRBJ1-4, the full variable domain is SAVISQKPSRDICQRGTSLTIQCQVDSQVTMMFWYRQQPGQSLTLIATANQGSEATYESGFVIDKFPISRPNLTFSTLTVSNMSPEDSSIYLCSVGGIGGGKNLATNEKLFFGSGTQLSVL.